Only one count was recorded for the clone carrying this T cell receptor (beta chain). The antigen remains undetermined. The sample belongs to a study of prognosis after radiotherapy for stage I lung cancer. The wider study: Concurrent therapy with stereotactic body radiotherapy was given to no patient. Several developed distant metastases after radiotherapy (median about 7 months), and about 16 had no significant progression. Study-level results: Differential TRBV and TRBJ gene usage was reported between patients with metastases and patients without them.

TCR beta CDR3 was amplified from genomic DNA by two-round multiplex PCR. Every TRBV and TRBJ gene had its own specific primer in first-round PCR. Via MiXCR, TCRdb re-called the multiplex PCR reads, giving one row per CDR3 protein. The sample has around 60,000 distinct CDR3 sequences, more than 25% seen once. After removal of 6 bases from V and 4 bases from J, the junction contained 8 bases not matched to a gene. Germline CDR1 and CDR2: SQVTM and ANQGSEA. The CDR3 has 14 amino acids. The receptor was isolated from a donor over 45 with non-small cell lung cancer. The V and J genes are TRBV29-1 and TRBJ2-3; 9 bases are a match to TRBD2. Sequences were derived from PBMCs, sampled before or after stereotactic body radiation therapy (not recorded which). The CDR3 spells CSVSGLAGADTQYF. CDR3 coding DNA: TGCAGCGTCTCGGGACTAGCCGGCGCAGATACGCAGTATTTT.